This T cell receptor (beta chain) was identified during a study of blood T cell repertoires in COVID-19. The V segment lost 1 base and the J segment 5 bases; nucleotides outside the gene matches: 5. There are 18 residues in the CDR3. Germline assignment: CDR1 LGHDT and CDR2 YNNKEL (reference sequence). In the study's own analysis: Nucleated cell counts were estimated from reference gene primer amplification. The repertoire was sequenced with immunoSEQ multiplex PCR; TCRdb's copy has only in-frame clones and lacks some. The V and J calls and clone size were taken over from that table, and D and trimming were inferred from the DNA. The table records some 250,000 clones, roughly 90% of them present only once.

The chain carries TRBV3-1 (or the pseudogene TRBV3-2) and TRBJ2-1; 16 bases match TRBD2. Specimen: peripheral blood. The receptor was derived from a woman in her twenties or thirties with acute or convalescent COVID-19. CDR3 sequence (DNA): TGTGCCAGCAGCCAAGGGGGACTAGCGGGAGGGTATGACAATGAGCAGTTCTTC. Amino acid sequence: CASSQGGLAGGYDNEQFF.